This T cell receptor (beta chain) stems from a study of blood T cells in healthy people across ages. This CDR3 region has 16 residues. Germline CDR1 is SGHKS and CDR2 is YYEKEE (reference sequence). The V and J ends lost 0 bases and 8 bases respectively, with 18 bases between them. A sample-barcoded 5' primer and a J-beta primer mix were used in a second PCR of about 7 to 12 cycles. Each CDR3 protein gets one entry after TCRdb re-called the 5' RACE reads with MiXCR. The sample carries roughly 800,000 distinct CDR3 sequences, more than 25% recorded once. The same sample was also studied in work on T cells of mothers and their children. As that report states: Samples came from a few healthy Caucasian mothers and their six children. Thymic selection molds TCR recombination products alike in related and unrelated pairs.

This clonotype was sampled from a boy aged 5-17 years in good health. The chain joins TRBV5-5 to TRBJ2-1, with no clear D. The specimen was blood. In nucleotides, the CDR3 is TGTGCCAGCAGCTTGGAGGCTAGGGTCCCTGGCGATGAGCAGTTCTTC. Residues: CASSLEARVPGDEQFF.